The 32 T cell receptor beta chains given below trace back to one sample, sequenced in a study of breast tumors, draining lymph nodes, adjacent tissues. Each CDR3 protein is one row after TCRdb ran MiXCR on the multiplex PCR reads. The sample shows about 94,000 distinct CDR3 sequences, roughly 29% of them seen only once. Breast cancer patients provided tissue from their axillary draining lymph nodes. Specimen: axillary lymph node tissue. Receptors were obtained from a female donor with breast cancer. Some clones in this sample may be carry-over from other donors' samples.

This clonotype was seen at least ten times. The V gene is TRBV5-1, the J gene TRBJ1-6, with D possibly TRBD1 on 5 matching bases. The CDR3 length is 16 residues. Germline CDR1 SGHRS, CDR2 YFSETQ. Between the trimmed V and J ends, which lost 0 bases and 5 bases, there was a span of 12 bases. This CDR3 is CASSLGARGNNSPLHF. DNA of the CDR3: TGCGCCAGCAGCTTGGGGGCCCGGGGGAATAATTCACCCCTCCACTTT.

Worth noting for this clonotype: One end of the junction is discordant with germline, which a read error may explain. The chain links TRBV7-2 to TRBJ1-5; no clear D gene. The CDR3 is 15 amino acids. From germline, CDR1 is SGHTA and CDR2 FQGNSA. CDR3 nucleotide sequence: TGCGCCAGCAGCTTAGTATTGGGTTTCAATCAGCCCCAGCATTTT. It codes for CASSLVLGFNQPQHF.

There are many counts of this clonotype. The rearrangement uses TRBV20-1 and TRBJ2-7, with D perhaps matching TRBD2 (6 bases). The CDR3 is made up of 14 amino acids. V lost 5 bases and J lost 6, with 20 bases in between. From germline, CDR1 is DFQATT and CDR2 SNEGSKA (reference sequence). The CDR3 nucleotides are TGCAGTGCTTTCCCCGGCGGGACGACCGGCGAGCAGTACTTC. Its translation: CSAFPGGTTGEQYF.

This clonotype was observed a few times. The CDR3 is CASSQEKRATEAFF. The CDR3 bases are TGTGCCAGCAGCCAAGAAAAGAGGGCGACTGAAGCTTTCTTT. The chain employs TRBV4-2 and TRBJ1-1; no firm D call. The CDR3 totals 14 residues. CDR1 is LGHNA and CDR2 is YNFKEQ in the germline V gene. Trimming shortened V by 0 bases and J by 5 bases, and 10 bases separated the two germline ends.

This clonotype occurred many times. The chain is built from TRBV15 and TRBJ1-1; TRBD1 aligns across 7 bases. CDR3 length equals 14 residues. Germline CDR1 reads LNHNV; CDR2 reads YYDKDF (reference sequence). With V trimmed by 4 bases and J by 0 bases, 2 bases remained unmatched. The CDR3 sequence: CATSNGQVNTEAFF. The CDR3 nucleotides are TGTGCCACCAGCAACGGACAGGTGAACACTGAAGCTTTCTTT.

This clonotype appeared many times. This rearrangement joins TRBV6-5 to TRBJ1-6; TRBD1 might be the D (6 bases). V was cut by 0 bases and J by 6 bases, with 12 bases left in between. The CDR3 loop spans 16 amino acids. The germline gives CDR1 MNHEY, CDR2 SVGAGI. Written as DNA, the CDR3 is TGTGCCAGCAGTTACTCAACAGGGAGACGTAATTCACCCCTCCACTTT. Translated, it gives CASSYSTGRRNSPLHF.

Details on this clonotype: The conserved closing phenylalanine or tryptophan is absent in this CDR3, likely reflecting a read error. No DNA is shown, since the ends of the CDR3 on it are uncertain; the CDR3 is the one TCRdb lists. The genes are TRBV12-5 and TRBJ2-6. Germline V gene data show CDR1 as LGHNT and CDR2 as FRNRAP. The CDR3 extends over 10 residues, inclusive of both ends. Here the CDR3 reads CASGLFARTS.

This clonotype was observed many times. Possible read error: a much larger clone is one base away. The chain recombines TRBV5-6 with TRBJ2-7; D gene uncertain. Between the trimmed V and J ends, which lost 2 bases and 5 bases, there was a span of 23 bases. This CDR3 has 17 amino acids. Germline CDR1 and CDR2: SGHDT and YYEEEE. DNA of the CDR3: TGTGCCAGCAGCTTACGAGCCGCGACGCTCTGGTCCCACGAGCAGTACTTC. Protein sequence: CASSLRAATLWSHEQYF.

This chain uses TRBV6-2 or TRBV6-3 with TRBJ2-1; D is possibly TRBD2 (5 bases). CDR3 length: 15 amino acids. Trimming stripped 2 bases from V and 0 bases from J, with 8 bases between. Per the germline V gene, CDR1 is MNHEY and CDR2 is SVGEGT. CDR3 sequence reads: CASSYQTSSYNEQFF. The CDR3 region has the DNA TGTGCCAGCAGTTACCAAACTAGCTCCTACAATGAGCAGTTCTTC.

This clonotype was detected many times. J is TRBJ1-2 and V is TRBV6-1, with D hard to call. V lost 2 bases to trimming and J lost 3 bases, with 10 bases between them. This CDR3 is built from 14 residues. CDR1 is MNHNS and CDR2 is SASEGT in the germline V gene. The CDR3 loop reads CASSEFTADYGYTF. CDR3 DNA: TGTGCCAGCAGTGAATTTACAGCTGACTATGGCTACACCTTC.

Concerning this clonotype itself: This could be a read error, since a much larger clone is one nucleotide away. This chain joins TRBV19 and TRBJ1-2; tentative D call: TRBD1 (6 bases). V was clipped by 9 bases and J by 5 bases, with 13 bases between them. The CDR3 totals 12 residues. Germline CDR1 LNHDA, CDR2 SQIVND (reference sequence). The DNA for the CDR3 is TGTGCCAGCGCTACGAGGGGGTATGGCTACACCTTC. Translating it yields CASATRGYGYTF.

The sample holds many counts of this clonotype. V is TRBV12-3 or TRBV12-4 and J is TRBJ2-1; weak D call: TRBD2 (5 bases). V was shortened by 6 bases and J by 10 bases, with 22 bases between the two germline ends. This CDR3 contains 15 residues. The CDR3 nucleotides are TGTGCCAGCAGCCGAACCGACGGACCAACGGGGGAGCAGTTCTTC. Residues: CASSRTDGPTGEQFF.

This clonotype was recorded many times. The rearrangement joins TRBV30 to TRBJ2-5, with D possibly matching TRBD2 (5 bases). This CDR3 spans 14 amino acids. The germline V gene encodes CDR1 GTSNPN and CDR2 SVGIG (reference sequence). V lost 4 bases and J 2 bases, leaving 14 bases between the germline ends. As DNA, the CDR3 is TGTGCCTGGAACCACGAGGGCGGGCAAGAGACCCAGTACTTC. Encoded protein: CAWNHEGGQETQYF.

Many counts were recorded for this clonotype. This chain uses TRBV5-4 with TRBJ1-3, with D hard to call. There are 15 residues in the CDR3. Germline values: CDR1 SGHNT, CDR2 YYREEE (reference sequence). V was shortened by 4 bases and J by 4 bases, with 15 bases between the two germline ends. CDR3 DNA: TGTGCCAGCAGCCCTGGTGAGAGCAGGGGAAACACCATATATTTT. It specifies CASSPGESRGNTIYF.

In this sample, this clonotype turned up a few times. A read error may account for a junction end that differs from germline. V gene TRBV11-2 combines with J gene TRBJ1-1; D is perhaps TRBD1 (5 bases). The length of the CDR3 is 13 residues. CDR1 SGHAT and CDR2 FQNNGV come from the germline V gene. As DNA, the CDR3 is TGTGCCAGCAGCTTGGGAGGGGCCTCCCCCCCGGCCTTT. This codes for CASSLGGASPPAF.

The CDR3 is CSAYEPGQGTYGYTF. The DNA for the CDR3 is TGCAGTGCTTACGAGCCGGGACAGGGGACCTATGGCTACACCTTC. The V and J genes are TRBV20-1 and TRBJ1-2; TRBD1 matches at 10 bases. Germline trimming cut 5 bases from V and 4 bases from J; bases unmatched to any gene: 10. Germline lookup yields CDR1 DFQATT and CDR2 SNEGSKA (reference sequence). The CDR3 is 15 amino acids.

This clonotype has a count of ten or more. The rearrangement joins TRBV12-3 or TRBV12-4 to TRBJ1-5; D gene uncertain. CDR3 size: 14 residues. Trimming pared 3 bases from V and 3 bases from J, leaving 9 bases between. CDR3 loop: CASSFSWDNQPQHF. In DNA form, the CDR3 reads TGTGCCAGCAGTTTCTCCTGGGACAATCAGCCCCAGCATTTT.

This clonotype has a handful of counts. This chain joins TRBV7-6 and TRBJ1-1; D gene uncertain. CDR1 is SGHVS, CDR2 FNYEAQ, per germline. With 5 bases removed from V and 5 bases from J, the gap between germline ends came to 12 bases. This CDR3 is built from 13 residues. The CDR3, as DNA: TGTGCCAGCAGCCCCTCCCGAGGGACTGAAGCTTTCTTT. This encodes CASSPSRGTEAFF.

This clonotype was observed at least ten times. The chain links TRBV5-5 to TRBJ1-4; no definite D call. Germline CDR1 is SGHKS and CDR2 is YYEKEE (reference sequence). The CDR3 sequence is 15 residues long. V shed 1 base and J shed 0 bases, with 7 bases lying between them. The CDR3 loop reads CASSLFGSTNEKLFF. CDR3 DNA: TGTGCCAGCAGCTTGTTCGGTTCAACTAATGAAAAACTGTTTTTT.

This clonotype has at least ten counts. A much larger clone differs from this one at a single base, so this may be a read error. This chain joins TRBV11-3 and TRBJ2-1; possibly TRBD1 for D (6 bases). The CDR3 spans 17 residues. Germline V gene lookup returns CDR1 SGHNT and CDR2 YENEEA. The germline V and J ends were trimmed by 1 base and 1 base, with 14 bases remaining between them. The CDR3 sequence: CASSLGRGTGSYNEQFF. The CDR3 DNA reads as TGTGCCAGCAGCTTAGGTAGGGGAACAGGGTCCTACAATGAGCAGTTCTTC.

This clonotype appeared a single time. This chain joins TRBV11-2 and TRBJ2-1; weak D call: TRBD2 (5 bases). The CDR3 has 15 residues. Germline V gene sequence: CDR1 SGHAT, CDR2 FQNNGV. The V end lost 3 bases, the J end lost 8 bases, and 17 bases lay between the germline ends. CDR3 region: CASSFGETIDHEQFF. The CDR3 nucleotides read TGTGCCAGCAGCTTTGGGGAGACGATTGATCATGAGCAGTTCTTC.

The chain employs TRBV20-1 and TRBJ1-5, with TRBD1 identical over 8 bases. The J call may be in error: the DNA end matches TRBJ2-3 better. Germline values: CDR1 DFQATT, CDR2 SNEGSKA (reference sequence). CDR3 length: 16 residues. CDR3 in amino acids: CSARREGRGRDQPQYF. The CDR3 DNA reads as TGCAGTGCTAGGAGAGAGGGCAGGGGGCGAGATCAGCCCCAGTATTTT.

The chain's CDR3 is CASSTRGRAEAFF. CDR3 sequence (DNA): TGTGCCAGTAGTACCAGGGGGAGGGCTGAAGCTTTCTTT. The chain joins TRBV19 to TRBJ1-1; TRBD1 matches 7 bases. CDR3 length: 13 amino acids. Trimming removed 4 bases from V and 6 bases from J; junction bases left unmatched: 5. Germline-derived CDR1 and CDR2 are LNHDA and SQIVND (reference sequence).

This clonotype is termed medium-sized. The CDR3 loop is CASSLGWGKSYNEQFF. The CDR3 DNA reads as TGTGCCAGTAGTCTAGGTTGGGGGAAATCCTACAATGAGCAGTTCTTC. The J gene is TRBJ2-1, the V gene TRBV19; D is perhaps TRBD1 or TRBD2 (5 bases each). Trimming left V 5 bases short and J 1 base short, with 15 bases between. The CDR3 has 16 residues. Germline V gene data show CDR1 as LNHDA and CDR2 as SQIVND (reference sequence).

At least ten counts were recorded for this clonotype. This chain joins TRBV19 and TRBJ1-2; D possibly corresponds to TRBD1 (5 bases). The CDR3 contains 13 residues. Germline CDR1 reads LNHDA; CDR2 reads SQIVND (reference sequence). The V and J ends lost 4 bases and 4 bases respectively, with 10 bases between them. The CDR3 DNA is TGTGCCAGTAGTACGGGGACGGGCTATGGCTACACCTTC. This translates into CASSTGTGYGYTF.

This clonotype has at least ten counts. At one of its ends the junction is not consistent with the germline gene, which may arise from a read error. The chain links TRBV5-1 to TRBJ2-1; weak D call: TRBD2 (5 bases). The CDR3 length is 12 residues. Germline CDR1 and CDR2: SGHRS and YFSETQ. The CDR3 region has the DNA TGCGCCAGCAGCTCGACTACTAGGGCCCAGGTCTTC. This sequence encodes CASSSTTRAQVF.

Turning to this clonotype: The conserved phenylalanine or tryptophan normally closing the CDR3 is absent here, so this likely arose from a read error. J is TRBJ2-7 and V is TRBV2; 9 nucleotides agree with TRBD2. Germline CDR1 SNHLY, CDR2 FYNNEI. The CDR3 has 14 residues. V shed 3 bases and J 7 bases; nucleotides not matched to a gene: 7. CDR3 sequence (DNA): TGTGCCAGCAGTGAGGGGACTAGCAGGCAGGAGCAGTACCCC. Translated, it gives CASSEGTSRQEQYP.

This clonotype was seen many times. This rearrangement joins TRBV6-2 or TRBV6-3 to TRBJ2-7, with D unclear. Germline V gives CDR1 MNHEY, CDR2 SVGEGT. Between the trimmed V and J ends, which lost 6 bases and 3 bases, there was a span of 6 bases. This CDR3 spans 11 amino acids. The chain's CDR3 is CASSRDYEQYF. The DNA of the CDR3 is TGTGCCAGCAGCCGCGACTACGAGCAGTACTTC.

This clonotype has at least ten counts. An end of the junction does not agree with germline; a read error may underlie this. The genes are TRBV27 and TRBJ2-7, with 10 nucleotides matching TRBD1. The germline V gene encodes CDR1 MNHEY and CDR2 SMNVEV (reference sequence). The CDR3 covers 14 residues. The CDR3 DNA is TGTGCCAGCAGACGACAGGGGGCGTCCTACGGGCAGTACTTC. This encodes CASRRQGASYGQYF.

There are a few counts of this clonotype. One end of the junction does not line up with germline, which may come from a read error. This chain connects TRBV28 to TRBJ2-7; 8 bases map to TRBD1. CDR1 is MDHEN and CDR2 is SYDVKM in the germline V gene. The CDR3 totals 16 residues. The CDR3 is CVSSPIPGTGTYEQYF. The CDR3 bases are TGTGTCAGCAGCCCCATTCCCGGGACAGGCACCTACGAGCAGTACTTC. Supplemented by reference TRBV28 and TRBJ2-7, the full variable domain reads DVKVTQSSRYLVKRTGEKVFLECVQDMDHENMFWYRQDPGLGLRLIYFSYDVKMKEKGDIPEGYSVSREKKERFSLILESASTNQTSMYLCVSSPIPGTGTYEQYFGPGTRLTVT.

A word on this clonotype: One end of the junction varies from germline; a read error may be responsible. This chain connects TRBV7-8 to TRBJ2-5; 7 bases agree with TRBD1. This CDR3 spans 18 amino acids. CDR1 is SGHVS and CDR2 is FQNEAQ in the germline V gene. CDR3 in amino acids: CASSLSVLVWDREETRYF. The CDR3 region has the DNA TGCGCCAGCAGCTTGTCGGTGCTCGTTTGGGACAGAGAAGAGACCCGGTACTTC.

Many counts were recorded for this clonotype. This chain uses TRBV7-2 with TRBJ2-5, with a weak D call TRBD2 (5 bases). Trimming cost V 2 bases and J 1 base, with 8 bases left between them. This CDR3 spans 14 amino acids. Germline lookup yields CDR1 SGHTA and CDR2 FQGNSA. The CDR3 nucleotides read TGTGCCAGCAGCTTAAGTCGGGGCCAAGAGACCCAGTACTTC. As protein: CASSLSRGQETQYF.